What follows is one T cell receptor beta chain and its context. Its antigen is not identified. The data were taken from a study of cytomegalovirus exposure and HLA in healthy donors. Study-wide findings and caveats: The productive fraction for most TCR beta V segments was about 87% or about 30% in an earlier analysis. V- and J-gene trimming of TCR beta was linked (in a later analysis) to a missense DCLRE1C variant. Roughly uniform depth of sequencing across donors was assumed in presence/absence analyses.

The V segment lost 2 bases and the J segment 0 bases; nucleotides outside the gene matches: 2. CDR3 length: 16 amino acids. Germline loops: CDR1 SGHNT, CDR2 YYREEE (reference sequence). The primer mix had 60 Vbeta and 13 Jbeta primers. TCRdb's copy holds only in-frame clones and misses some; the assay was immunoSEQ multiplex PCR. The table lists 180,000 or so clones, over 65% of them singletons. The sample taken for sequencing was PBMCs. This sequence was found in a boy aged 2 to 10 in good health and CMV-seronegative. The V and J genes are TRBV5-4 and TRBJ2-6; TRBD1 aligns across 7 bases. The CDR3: CASSLGGSSGANVLTF. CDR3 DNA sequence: TGTGCCAGCAGCTTAGGGGGCAGCTCTGGGGCCAACGTCCTGACTTTC.